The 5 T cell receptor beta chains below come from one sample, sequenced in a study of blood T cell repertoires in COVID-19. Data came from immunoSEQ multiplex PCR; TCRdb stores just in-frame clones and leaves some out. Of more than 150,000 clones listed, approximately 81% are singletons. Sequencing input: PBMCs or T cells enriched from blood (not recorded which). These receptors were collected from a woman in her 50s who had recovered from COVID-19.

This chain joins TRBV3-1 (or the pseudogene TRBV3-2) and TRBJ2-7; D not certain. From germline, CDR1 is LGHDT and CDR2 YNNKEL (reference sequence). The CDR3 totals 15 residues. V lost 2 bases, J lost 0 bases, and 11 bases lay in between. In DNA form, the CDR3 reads TGTGCCAGCAGCCAATTCGCGAAAGCCTCCTACGAGCAGTACTTC. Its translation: CASSQFAKASYEQYF.

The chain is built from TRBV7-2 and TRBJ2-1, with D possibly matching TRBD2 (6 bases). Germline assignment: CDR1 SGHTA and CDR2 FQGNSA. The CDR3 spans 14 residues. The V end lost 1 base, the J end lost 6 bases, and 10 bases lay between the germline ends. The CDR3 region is CASSLERARNEQFF. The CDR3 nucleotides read TGTGCCAGCAGCTTAGAGCGGGCCCGCAATGAGCAGTTCTTC.

CDR3 protein: CAIRPTGTTEAFF. The DNA of the CDR3 is TGTGCCATCAGACCGACAGGGACCACTGAAGCTTTCTTT. This chain links TRBV10-3 with TRBJ1-1; 7 nucleotides agree with TRBD1. Germline V gene lookup returns CDR1 ENHRY and CDR2 SYGVKD. V lost 6 bases, J lost 4 bases, and 5 bases stayed unmatched. CDR3 length: 13 residues.

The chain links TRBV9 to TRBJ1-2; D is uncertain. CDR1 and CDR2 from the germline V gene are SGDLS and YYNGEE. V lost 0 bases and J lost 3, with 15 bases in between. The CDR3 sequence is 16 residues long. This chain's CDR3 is CASSVGALQPHYGYTF. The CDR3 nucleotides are TGTGCCAGCAGCGTAGGGGCCCTCCAACCCCACTATGGCTACACCTTC.

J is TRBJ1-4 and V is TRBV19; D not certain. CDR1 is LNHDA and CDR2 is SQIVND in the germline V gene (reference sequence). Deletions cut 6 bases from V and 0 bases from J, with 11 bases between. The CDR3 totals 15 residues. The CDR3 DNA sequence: TGTGCCAGTAGAGGTTTGGAGGCAACTAATGAAAAACTGTTTTTT. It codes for CASRGLEATNEKLFF.